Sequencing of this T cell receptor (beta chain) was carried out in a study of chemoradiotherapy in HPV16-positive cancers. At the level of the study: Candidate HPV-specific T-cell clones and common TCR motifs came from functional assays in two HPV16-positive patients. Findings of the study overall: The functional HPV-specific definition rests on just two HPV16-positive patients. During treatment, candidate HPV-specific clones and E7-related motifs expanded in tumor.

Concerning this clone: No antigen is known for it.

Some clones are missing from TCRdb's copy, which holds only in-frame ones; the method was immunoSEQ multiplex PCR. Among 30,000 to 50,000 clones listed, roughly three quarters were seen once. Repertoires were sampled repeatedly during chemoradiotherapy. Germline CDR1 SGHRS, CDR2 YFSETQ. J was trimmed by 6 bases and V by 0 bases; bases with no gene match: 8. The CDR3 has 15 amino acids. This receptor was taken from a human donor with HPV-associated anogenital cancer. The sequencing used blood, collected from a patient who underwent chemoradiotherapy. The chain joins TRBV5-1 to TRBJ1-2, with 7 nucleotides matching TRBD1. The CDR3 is CASSLGSGGMDGYTF. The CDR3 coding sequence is TGCGCCAGCAGCTTGGGTTCAGGGGGTATGGATGGCTACACCTTC.